The T cell receptor (beta chain) described here comes from a study of response to subunit inactivated influenza vaccine (dated by TCRdb to the late 2010s). For the wider study: Deep quantitative profiling of the T cell receptor repertoire was used in the study to follow responses to a trivalent subunit inactivated influenza vaccine. On the study overall, not on this receptor specifically: The authors suggested that each seasonal influenza vaccination may recruit only a limited number of new T cells.

From a lookup of the germline V gene, CDR1 and CDR2 are SGHTA and FQGNSA. Spanning cysteine to phenylalanine, the CDR3 consists of 14 amino acids. The read is trimmed to its CDR3 DNA, 42 bases read in frame from base 1. From V the trimming removes 3 bases and from J it removes 0 bases, while the gene matches leave 1 base of the junction unaccounted for. Libraries were built with RT-PCR. The sequencer listed for this sample is Illumina HiSeq 2500. The raw public data were reprocessed by TCRdb itself: fastp quality trimming at Q25, MiXCR clonotype calling, in-frame beta chains only. CDR3 protein sequences are deduplicated, and each keeps its most common genes and DNA. In all, the sample holds about 830,000 distinct CDR3 sequences, and less than 20% of those were seen once. Of the sample, 9.5% to 13% falls within the top ten clones. This clonotype was observed at least ten times. It lacks a known antigen. There are no base qualities to consult, and no much larger clone falls within one base.

Sequenced material: PBMCs from blood, taken 5 to 6 days after vaccination. This sequence originates from a man aged 45 to 65 who received an inactivated influenza vaccine. Donor details come from another sample of the same person, matched by shared clones. The V gene is TRBV7-2 and the J gene is TRBJ1-2, with TRBD1 matching 7 junction bases. The CDR3 reads as follows: CASSFDRANYGYTF. Here is the DNA: TGTGCCAGCAGCTTCGACAGGGCTAACTATGGCTACACCTTC. Here the CDR3 is joined to the reference TRBV7-2 and TRBJ1-2 genes, and the full variable domain is: GAGVSQSPSNKVTEKGKDVELRCDPISGHTALYWYRQSLGQGLEFLIYFQGNSAPDKSGLPSDRFSAERTGGSVSTLTIQRTQQEDSAVYLCASSFDRANYGYTFGSGTRLTVV.